The subject of this entry is one T cell receptor beta chain. TCRdb's table, derived via immunoSEQ multiplex PCR, lists solely in-frame clones and lacks some. This table holds around 130,000 clones, approximately 85% found once. The data derive from a study of T cell responses to AZD1222 COVID-19 vaccine. V lost 3 bases and J lost 11, with 8 bases in between. This CDR3 is built from 11 residues. From germline, CDR1 is LNHDA and CDR2 SQIVND (reference sequence). Sequenced material: peripheral blood, taken on day 0 of AZD1222 vaccination. The receptor's source is an adult in good health. The V call is TRBV19, the J call TRBJ1-5; maybe TRBD1 (5 bases). DNA of the CDR3: TGTGCCAGTAGTATGGAAGGGGCCCAGCATTTT. It is translated as CASSMEGAQHF. Combining the CDR3 with reference TRBV19 and TRBJ1-5 gives the whole variable domain DGGITQSPKYLFRKEGQNVTLSCEQNLNHDAMYWYRQDPGQGLRLIYYSQIVNDFQKGDIAEGYSVSREKKESFPLTVTSAQKNPTAFYLCASSMEGAQHFGDGTRLSIL.